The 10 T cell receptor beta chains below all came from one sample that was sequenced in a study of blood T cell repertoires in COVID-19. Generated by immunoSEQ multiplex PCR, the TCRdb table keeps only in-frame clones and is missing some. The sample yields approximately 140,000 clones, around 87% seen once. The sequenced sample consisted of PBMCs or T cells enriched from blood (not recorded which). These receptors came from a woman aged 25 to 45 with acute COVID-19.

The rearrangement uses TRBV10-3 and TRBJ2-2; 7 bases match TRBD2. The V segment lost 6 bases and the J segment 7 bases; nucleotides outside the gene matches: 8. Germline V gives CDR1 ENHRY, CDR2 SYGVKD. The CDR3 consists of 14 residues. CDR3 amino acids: CAISSVAGVGELFF. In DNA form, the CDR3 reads TGTGCCATCAGCTCGGTTGCGGGAGTCGGGGAGCTGTTTTTT.

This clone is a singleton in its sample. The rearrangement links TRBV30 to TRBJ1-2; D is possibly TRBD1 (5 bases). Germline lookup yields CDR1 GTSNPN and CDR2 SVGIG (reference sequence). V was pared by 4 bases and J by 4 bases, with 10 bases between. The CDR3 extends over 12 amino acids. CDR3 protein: CAWTSDSYGYTF. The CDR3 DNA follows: TGTGCCTGGACCTCAGACAGCTATGGCTACACCTTC.

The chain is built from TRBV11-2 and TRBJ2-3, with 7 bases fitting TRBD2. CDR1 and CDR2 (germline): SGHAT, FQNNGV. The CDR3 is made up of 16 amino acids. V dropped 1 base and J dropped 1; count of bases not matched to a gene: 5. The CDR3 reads CASSLAAGRGTDTQYF. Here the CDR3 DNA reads TGTGCCAGCAGCTTAGCAGCGGGGAGGGGCACAGATACGCAGTATTTT.

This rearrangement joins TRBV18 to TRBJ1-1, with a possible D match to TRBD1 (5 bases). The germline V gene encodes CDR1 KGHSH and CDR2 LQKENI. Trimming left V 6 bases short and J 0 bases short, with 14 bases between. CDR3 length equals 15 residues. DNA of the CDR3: TGTGCCAGCTCGCCAACGCAGGGAATGAACACTGAAGCTTTCTTT. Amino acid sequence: CASSPTQGMNTEAFF.

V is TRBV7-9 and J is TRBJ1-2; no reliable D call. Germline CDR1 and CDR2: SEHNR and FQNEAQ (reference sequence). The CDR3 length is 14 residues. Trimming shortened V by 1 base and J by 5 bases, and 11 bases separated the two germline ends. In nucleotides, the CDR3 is TGTGCCAGCAGCTTAGTGGGCAGGTTATATGGCTACACCTTC. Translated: CASSLVGRLYGYTF.

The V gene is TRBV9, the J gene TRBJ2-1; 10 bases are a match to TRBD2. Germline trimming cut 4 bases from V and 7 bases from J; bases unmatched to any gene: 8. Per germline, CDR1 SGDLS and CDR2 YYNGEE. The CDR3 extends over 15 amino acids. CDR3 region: CASSSSSGSFNEQFF. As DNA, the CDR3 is TGTGCCAGCAGCTCCTCTAGCGGGAGTTTTAATGAGCAGTTCTTC. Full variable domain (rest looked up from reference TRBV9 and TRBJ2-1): DSGVTQTPKHLITATGQRVTLRCSPRSGDLSVYWYQQSLDQGLQFLIQYYNGEERAKGNILERFSAQQFPDLHSELNLSSLELGDSALYFCASSSSSGSFNEQFFGPGTRLTVL.

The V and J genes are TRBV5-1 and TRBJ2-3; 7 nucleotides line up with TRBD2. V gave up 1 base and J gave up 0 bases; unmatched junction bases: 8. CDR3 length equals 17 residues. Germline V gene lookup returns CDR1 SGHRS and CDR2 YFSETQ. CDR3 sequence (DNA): TGCGCCAGCAGCTTGCTGGCTAGCGGATCTAGCACAGATACGCAGTATTTT. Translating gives CASSLLASGSSTDTQYF.

The CDR3 loop reads CATSRDVRGYQETQYF. The DNA for the CDR3 is TGTGCCACCAGCAGAGATGTCAGGGGCTACCAAGAGACCCAGTACTTC. The J gene is TRBJ2-5, the V gene TRBV15; D might be TRBD1 (6 bases). The length of the CDR3 is 16 residues. V was trimmed by 0 bases and J by 0 bases, leaving 11 bases between them. CDR1 LNHNV and CDR2 YYDKDF come from the germline V gene (reference sequence).

This chain's CDR3 is CASSQGGDIYNSPLHF. In nucleotides, the CDR3 is TGTGCCAGCAGCCAAGGAGGGGACATCTATAATTCACCCCTCCACTTT. The genes are TRBV4-2 and TRBJ1-6; TRBD1 might be the D (6 bases). V lost 1 base, J lost 3 bases, and 10 bases lay in between. The CDR3 runs 16 residues. Germline V gene data show CDR1 as LGHNA and CDR2 as YNFKEQ.

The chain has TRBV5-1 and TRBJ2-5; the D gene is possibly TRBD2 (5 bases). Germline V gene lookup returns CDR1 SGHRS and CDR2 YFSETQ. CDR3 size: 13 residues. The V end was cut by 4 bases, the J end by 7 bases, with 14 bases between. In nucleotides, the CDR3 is TGCGCCAGCAGCAAAGGACTGGGCGGGACCCAGTACTTC. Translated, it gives CASSKGLGGTQYF. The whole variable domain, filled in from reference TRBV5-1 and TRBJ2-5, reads KAGVTQTPRYLIKTRGQQVTLSCSPISGHRSVSWYQQTPGQGLQFLFEYFSETQRNKGNFPGRFSGRQFSNSRSEMNVSTLELGDSALYLCASSKGLGGTQYFGPGTRLLVL.